These 25 T cell receptor beta chains share one sample of origin, sequenced in a study of T cell responses to AZD1222 COVID-19 vaccine. The method was immunoSEQ multiplex PCR; TCRdb's version includes in-frame clones alone and lacks a portion of them. The sample lists some 140,000 clones, approximately 87% occurring once. The sequencing used peripheral blood, collected on day 0 of MenACWY control vaccination. These receptor sequences come from an adult in good health.

The gene calls are TRBV2 and TRBJ1-2; 8 nucleotides agree with TRBD1. The CDR3 covers 16 residues. CDR1 is SNHLY, CDR2 FYNNEI, per germline. Trimming cost V 4 bases and J 7 bases; bases outside gene matches: 14. CDR3 protein: CASSVRQGATNRGYTF. The CDR3 DNA reads as TGTGCCAGCAGTGTTAGGCAGGGGGCAACCAATCGTGGCTACACCTTC.

The chain uses TRBV3-1 (or the pseudogene TRBV3-2) and TRBJ1-6, with TRBD1 matching over 8 bases. This CDR3 comprises 16 residues. Germline-derived CDR1 and CDR2 are LGHDT and YNNKEL (reference sequence). The junction had 8 bases not matched to a gene; V was cut back by 0 bases and J by 10 bases. Here the CDR3 reads CASSQEGQGRGSPLHF. CDR3 sequence (DNA): TGTGCCAGCAGCCAAGAAGGACAGGGAAGAGGGTCACCCCTCCACTTT.

This chain connects TRBV27 to TRBJ1-5, with D tentatively TRBD1 (5 bases). The CDR3 contains 14 residues. Germline CDR1 MNHEY, CDR2 SMNVEV (reference sequence). Trimming stripped 4 bases from V and 2 bases from J, with 9 bases between. CDR3 nucleotide sequence: TGTGCCAGCAGTTCGGGGCAGGGCAATCAGCCCCAGCATTTT. Translation gives CASSSGQGNQPQHF.

The chain combines TRBV18 with TRBJ2-7; 7 bases line up with TRBD1. The CDR3 totals 15 residues. Looked up from germline, CDR1 is KGHSH and CDR2 is LQKENI. V lost 9 bases to trimming and J lost 5 bases; unmatched junction nucleotides: 16. The CDR3 bases are TGTGCCAGTTCCGCCCTCGCAACAGGGGTAGACGAGCAGTACGTC. This encodes CASSALATGVDEQYV.

The chain carries TRBV7-2 and TRBJ2-6; D is possibly TRBD1 (6 bases). Deletions cut 5 bases from V and 2 bases from J, with 10 bases between. CDR1 and CDR2 (germline): SGHTA, FQGNSA. The CDR3 contains 15 residues. CDR3 nucleotides: TGTGCCAGCAGCAGGGACATTACTGGGGCCAACGTCCTGACTTTC. This translates into CASSRDITGANVLTF.

This clone was picked up one time. The chain uses TRBV6-2 or TRBV6-3 and TRBJ1-6; D gene uncertain. Germline V CDR1 and CDR2: MNHEY, SVGEGT. V shed 0 bases and J shed 0 bases, with 18 bases lying between them. The CDR3 runs 20 residues. The DNA for the CDR3 is TGTGCCAGCAGTTACTCGAAACCACGAAAAGGGAGCTCCTATAATTCACCCCTCCACTTT. It is translated as CASSYSKPRKGSSYNSPLHF.

This chain connects TRBV5-1 to TRBJ2-5; TRBD1 aligns across 8 bases. The CDR3 length is 15 residues. The ends lost 5 bases at V and 5 bases at J; junction bases unmatched: 11. Germline CDR1 reads SGHRS; CDR2 reads YFSETQ. CDR3 DNA: TGCGCCAGCAGTCCAGAGAACAGGGGGAGGGAGACCCAGTACTTC. Translated: CASSPENRGRETQYF. The variable domain in full, completed from reference TRBV5-1 and TRBJ2-5, reads KAGVTQTPRYLIKTRGQQVTLSCSPISGHRSVSWYQQTPGQGLQFLFEYFSETQRNKGNFPGRFSGRQFSNSRSEMNVSTLELGDSALYLCASSPENRGRETQYFGPGTRLLVL.

This chain connects TRBV2 to TRBJ1-1; TRBD1 agrees at 7 bases. The CDR3 covers 14 residues. Germline lookup yields CDR1 SNHLY and CDR2 FYNNEI. V was pared by 4 bases and J by 2 bases, with 4 bases of the junction left unmatched. The CDR3, as DNA: TGTGCCAGCAGTGTACAGGGGCCTAACACTGAAGCTTTCTTT. It yields the protein CASSVQGPNTEAFF.

J is TRBJ2-3 and V is TRBV15; D unclear. This CDR3 comprises 15 residues. Trimming removed 7 bases at V and 2 bases at J, with 16 bases between. Germline V CDR1 and CDR2: LNHNV, YYDKDF (reference sequence). The CDR3 protein is CATNLRGAFTDTQYF. CDR3 DNA sequence: TGTGCCACCAACCTACGCGGTGCTTTCACAGATACGCAGTATTTT.

The J gene is TRBJ1-2, the V gene TRBV4-1; the match to TRBD1 covers 8 bases. V trimming: 0 bases; J trimming: 0 bases; junction bases outside the gene matches: 9. Germline CDR1 and CDR2: MGHRA and YSYEKL. The CDR3 is 18 residues long. CDR3 region: CASSQDKQGARANYGYTF. The CDR3 bases are TGCGCCAGCAGCCAAGATAAGCAGGGGGCGCGGGCTAACTATGGCTACACCTTC.

This chain joins TRBV5-1 and TRBJ1-1, with a tentative D call TRBD1 (6 bases). Between the trimmed V and J ends, which lost 3 bases and 11 bases, there was a span of 20 bases. Germline values: CDR1 SGHRS, CDR2 YFSETQ. This CDR3 has 14 residues. CDR3 bases: TGCGCCAGCAGCTCGGGGGACCCAGGGGTGGGGGCTTTCTTT. Translation: CASSSGDPGVGAFF.

The rearrangement links TRBV19 to TRBJ2-1; D perhaps matches TRBD2 (7 bases). The CDR3 has 14 residues. Per the germline V gene, CDR1 is LNHDA and CDR2 is SQIVND (reference sequence). Trimming took off 4 bases at V and 4 bases at J, with 11 bases between the two ends. CDR3 protein: CASSNRGAYNEQFF. CDR3 nucleotides: TGTGCCAGTAGTAACCGGGGGGCGTACAATGAGCAGTTCTTC.

A single count supports this clone. The chain employs TRBV3-1 (or the pseudogene TRBV3-2) and TRBJ2-2; weak D call: TRBD2 (6 bases). The germline V gene encodes CDR1 LGHDT and CDR2 YNNKEL (reference sequence). V was cut by 4 bases and J by 3 bases, with 15 bases left in between. The CDR3 runs 16 residues. The CDR3 loop reads CASSLRDLEYTGELFF. CDR3 nucleotide sequence: TGTGCCAGCAGCCTCCGGGACTTGGAGTACACCGGGGAGCTGTTTTTT.

The rearrangement links TRBV5-1 to TRBJ1-3, with D perhaps matching TRBD1 (5 bases). Germline assignment: CDR1 SGHRS and CDR2 YFSETQ. The CDR3 has 19 amino acids. The V and J ends lost 4 bases and 0 bases respectively, with 23 bases between them. The CDR3 reads CASSVGWDGLFRSGNTIYF. The CDR3 DNA is TGCGCCAGCAGCGTTGGTTGGGACGGGTTATTCCGCTCTGGAAACACCATATATTTT.

As for this clone: This specimen includes other DNA sequences encoding the same CDR3. The chain employs TRBV18 and TRBJ2-3; 13 bases are a match to TRBD2. With V trimmed by 3 bases and J by 3 bases, 0 bases remained unmatched. Germline CDR1 is KGHSH and CDR2 is LQKENI. The CDR3 is 15 amino acids. The CDR3 spells CASSPTSGGTDTQYF. DNA of the CDR3: TGTGCCAGCTCACCGACTAGCGGGGGGACAGATACGCAGTATTTT. Using reference TRBV18 and TRBJ2-3 for the parts outside the CDR3, the full variable domain is NAGVMQNPRHLVRRRGQEARLRCSPMKGHSHVYWYRQLPEEGLKFMVYLQKENIIDESGMPKERFSAEFPKEGPSILRIQQVVRGDSAAYFCASSPTSGGTDTQYFGPGTRLTVL.

The V gene is TRBV5-8, the J gene TRBJ2-7, with TRBD2 matching over 8 bases. With 2 bases clipped from V and 7 bases from J, the junction kept 11 bases outside the gene matches. Germline CDR1 and CDR2: SGHTS and YDEGEE. This CDR3 contains 15 residues. As DNA, the CDR3 is TGTGCCAGCAGCTTATTGGCAGCTACTAGCGGAGAGCAGTACGTC. It translates to CASSLLAATSGEQYV.

The chain is built from TRBV4-1 and TRBJ2-7; TRBD2 matches at 9 bases. J lost 3 bases, V lost 0 bases, and 9 bases had no gene match. CDR1 is MGHRA and CDR2 is YSYEKL in the germline V gene. The CDR3 totals 17 residues. The chain's CDR3 is CASSQEFGLAGSYEQYF. As DNA, the CDR3 is TGCGCCAGCAGCCAAGAGTTTGGTCTAGCGGGGAGCTACGAGCAGTACTTC.

The V gene is TRBV27, the J gene TRBJ2-7, with 7 bases matching TRBD1. The CDR3 loop spans 16 amino acids. With 5 bases clipped from V and 1 base from J, the junction kept 11 bases outside the gene matches. Germline V gene lookup returns CDR1 MNHEY and CDR2 SMNVEV (reference sequence). The CDR3 loop reads CASSISGTATSYEQYF. The CDR3 DNA is TGTGCCAGCAGTATCTCCGGGACAGCCACTTCCTACGAGCAGTACTTC.

The rearrangement uses TRBV18 and TRBJ1-6, with no clear D. Trimming shortened V by 2 bases and J by 7 bases, and 6 bases separated the two germline ends. The germline V gene has CDR1 KGHSH and CDR2 LQKENI. The CDR3 extends over 13 amino acids. The CDR3 bases are TGTGCCAGCTCACCAGGCGGGAATTCACCCCTCCACTTT. It encodes CASSPGGNSPLHF.

The sample holds one count of this clone. The rearrangement links TRBV6-1 to TRBJ1-2, with D perhaps matching TRBD1 (5 bases). The length of the CDR3 is 14 residues. Between the trimmed V and J ends, which lost 2 bases and 4 bases, there was a span of 11 bases. Germline CDR1 is MNHNS and CDR2 is SASEGT. The CDR3 nucleotides read TGTGCCAGCAGTGAAAGGAGACAGATCTATGGCTACACCTTC. Amino acid sequence: CASSERRQIYGYTF.

The chain links TRBV11-3 to TRBJ2-7; 9 nucleotides match TRBD2. V dropped 8 bases and J dropped 3; count of bases not matched to a gene: 8. CDR1 is SGHNT and CDR2 is YENEEA in the germline V gene. This CDR3 region has 14 residues. The CDR3 DNA sequence: TGTGCCAGCGGACGGCTAGCGGGGTTCTACGAGCAGTACTTC. This sequence encodes CASGRLAGFYEQYF.

The chain recombines TRBV6-1 with TRBJ2-3, with D perhaps given as TRBD1 or TRBD2 (5 bases each). The CDR3 sequence is 13 residues long. V was clipped by 3 bases and J by 8 bases, with 12 bases between them. Germline V gene sequence: CDR1 MNHNS, CDR2 SASEGT. In nucleotides, the CDR3 is TGTGCCAGCAGTGAGAGAGGGCAGGGTACGCAGTATTTT. It specifies CASSERGQGTQYF.

This clone was seen just once. This rearrangement joins TRBV19 to TRBJ1-4; D unresolved. Trimming left V 6 bases short and J 1 base short, with 6 bases between. This CDR3 is built from 13 residues. Per the germline V gene, CDR1 is LNHDA and CDR2 is SQIVND (reference sequence). CDR3 nucleotides: TGTGCCAGTAGCCGGTTAACTAATGAAAAACTGTTTTTT. Protein product: CASSRLTNEKLFF.

This clone was seen a few times. Within the sample, other DNA sequences also encode this same CDR3. This chain connects TRBV11-3 to TRBJ2-1, with 10 positions matching TRBD1. The CDR3 contains 15 residues. The germline gives CDR1 SGHNT, CDR2 YENEEA. Trimming took 3 bases from V and 1 from J; bases not matched to a gene: 0. This CDR3 reads CASSLGQGSYNEQFF. The CDR3 nucleotides read TGTGCCAGCAGCTTGGGACAGGGGTCCTACAATGAGCAGTTCTTC.

The chain is built from TRBV24-1 and TRBJ2-2; D uncertain. This CDR3 has 16 amino acids. Germline loops: CDR1 KGHDR, CDR2 SFDVKD. The V end lost 0 bases, the J end lost 0 bases, and 7 bases lay between the germline ends. CDR3 residues: CATSDLWTSNTGELFF. The CDR3 coding sequence is TGTGCCACCAGTGATTTGTGGACGTCGAACACCGGGGAGCTGTTTTTT.